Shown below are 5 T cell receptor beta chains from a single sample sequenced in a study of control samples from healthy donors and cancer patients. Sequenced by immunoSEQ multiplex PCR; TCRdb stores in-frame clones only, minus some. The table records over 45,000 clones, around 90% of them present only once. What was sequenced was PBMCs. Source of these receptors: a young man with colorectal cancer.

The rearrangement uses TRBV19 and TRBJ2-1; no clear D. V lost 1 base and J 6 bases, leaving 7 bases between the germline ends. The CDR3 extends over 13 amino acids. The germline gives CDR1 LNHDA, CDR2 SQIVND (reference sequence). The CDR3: CASSIGGANEQFF. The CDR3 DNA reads TGTGCCAGTAGTATAGGAGGAGCCAATGAGCAGTTCTTC.

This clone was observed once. CDR3 nucleotide sequence: TGTGCCAGCAGTGAACAGGGAAACGCAGATACGCAGTATTTT. Its protein product is CASSEQGNADTQYF. The chain couples TRBV6-1 to TRBJ2-3, with a tentative D call TRBD1 (5 bases). Trimming shortened V by 2 bases and J by 4 bases, and 10 bases separated the two germline ends. The CDR3 runs 14 residues. The germline V gene encodes CDR1 MNHNS and CDR2 SASEGT.

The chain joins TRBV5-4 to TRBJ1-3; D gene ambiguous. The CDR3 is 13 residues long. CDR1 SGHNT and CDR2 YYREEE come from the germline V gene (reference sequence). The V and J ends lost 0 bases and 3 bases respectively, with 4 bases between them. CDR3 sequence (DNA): TGTGCCAGCAGCTTGGATGTTGGAAACACCATATATTTT. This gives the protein CASSLDVGNTIYF.

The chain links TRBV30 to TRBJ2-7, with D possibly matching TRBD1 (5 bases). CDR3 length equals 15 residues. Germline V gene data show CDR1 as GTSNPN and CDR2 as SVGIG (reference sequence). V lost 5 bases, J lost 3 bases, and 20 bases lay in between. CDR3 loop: CAWRRVAGWDYEQYF. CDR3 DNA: TGTGCCTGGCGACGGGTGGCAGGGTGGGACTACGAGCAGTACTTC. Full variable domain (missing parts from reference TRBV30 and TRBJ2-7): SQTIHQWPATLVQPVGSPLSLECTVEGTSNPNLYWYRQAAGRGLQLLFYSVGIGQISSEVPQNLSASRPQDRQFILSSKKLLLSDSGFYLCAWRRVAGWDYEQYFGPGTRLTVT.

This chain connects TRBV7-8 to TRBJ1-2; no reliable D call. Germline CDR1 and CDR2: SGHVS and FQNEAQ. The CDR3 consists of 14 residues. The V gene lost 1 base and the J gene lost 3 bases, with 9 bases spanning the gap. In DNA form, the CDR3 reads TGTGCCAGCAGCTTAGTGGGGTCTTACTATGGCTACACCTTC. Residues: CASSLVGSYYGYTF.